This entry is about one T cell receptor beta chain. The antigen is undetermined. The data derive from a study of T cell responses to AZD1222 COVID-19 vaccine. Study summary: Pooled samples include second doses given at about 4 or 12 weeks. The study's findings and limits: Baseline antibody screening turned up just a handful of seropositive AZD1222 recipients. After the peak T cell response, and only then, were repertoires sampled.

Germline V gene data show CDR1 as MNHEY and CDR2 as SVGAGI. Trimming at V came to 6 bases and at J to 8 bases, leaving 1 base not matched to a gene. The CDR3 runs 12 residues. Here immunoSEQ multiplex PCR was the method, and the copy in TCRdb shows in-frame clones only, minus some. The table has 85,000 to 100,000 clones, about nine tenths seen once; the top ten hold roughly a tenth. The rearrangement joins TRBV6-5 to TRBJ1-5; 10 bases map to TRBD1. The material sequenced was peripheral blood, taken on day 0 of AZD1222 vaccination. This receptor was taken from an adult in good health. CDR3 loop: CASRDRGEPQHF. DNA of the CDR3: TGTGCCAGCAGGGACAGGGGGGAGCCCCAGCATTTT.